Listed below are T cell receptor beta chains from one sample, sequenced in a study of T cells in Graves' hyperthyroidism and ophthalmopathy. In TCRdb, the multiplex PCR reads were re-called with MiXCR into one record per CDR3 protein. The sample consists of some 400,000 distinct CDR3 sequences, 15% to 20% of them appearing once. Sequencing was performed on blood. These TCRs come from a woman under 30 with Graves' hyperthyroidism. The CDR3 runs from the conserved cysteine through the conserved F or W. D genes are given only for firm matches. Size is omitted from some rows. Given values are once, few, many or a class for expanded clones.

J gene: TRBJ1-1
clone size: many
D gene: TRBD1
V gene: TRBV11-2
CDR3 DNA: TGTGCCAGCAGCCCGCTATCGGGACAGTTGAACACTGAAGCTTTCTTT
CDR3 protein: CASSPLSGQLNTEAFF

J gene: TRBJ1-5
clone size: many
D gene: NA
V gene: TRBV19
CDR3 DNA: TGTGCCAGTAGGCGAGACGTTGCCTCTAATCAGCCCCAGCATTTT
CDR3 protein: CASRRDVASNQPQHF

J gene: TRBJ2-7
clone size: once
D gene: NA
V gene: TRBV7-2
CDR3 DNA: TGTGCCGGCAGCTCCACCCTGCCCTCCTACGAGCAGTACTTC
CDR3 protein: CAGSSTLPSYEQYF

J gene: TRBJ2-5
clone size: many
D gene: NA
V gene: TRBV11-1
CDR3 DNA: TGTGCCAGCAGCTTAGATTTTCGAGCTAGCGTGTTGGAGACCCAGTACTTC
CDR3 protein: CASSLDFRASVLETQYF

J gene: TRBJ1-6
clone size: many
D gene: NA
V gene: TRBV2
CDR3 DNA: TGTGCCAGCAGGGGCGCCGACAGGACTTATAATTCACCCCTCCACTTT
CDR3 protein: CASRGADRTYNSPLHF

J gene: TRBJ2-2
clone size: NA
D gene: TRBD2
V gene: TRBV7-3
CDR3 DNA: TGTGCCAGCAGCTTACTAGCGGGGGGGACCGGGGAGCTGTTTTTT
CDR3 protein: CASSLLAGGTGELFF

J gene: TRBJ2-3
clone size: many
D gene: TRBD2
V gene: TRBV24-1
CDR3 DNA: TGTGCCACCAGTGAGGGGAGACTAGCGGGGGTGGCAGATACGCAGTATTTT
CDR3 protein: CATSEGRLAGVADTQYF

J gene: TRBJ1-3
clone size: many
D gene: NA
V gene: TRBV6-1
CDR3 DNA: TGTGCCAGCTGGGCGGCAGGTGGAAACACCATATATTTT
CDR3 protein: CASWAAGGNTIYF

J gene: TRBJ2-7
clone size: many
D gene: NA
V gene: TRBV12-3/TRBV12-4
CDR3 DNA: TGTGCCAGCAGTTTTGGGACCTACGAGCAGTACTTC
CDR3 protein: CASSFGTYEQYF

J gene: TRBJ2-7
clone size: NA
D gene: NA
V gene: TRBV6-1
CDR3 DNA: TGTGCCAGCAGTCCCCCCGGGGGGCAGTACTTC
CDR3 protein: CASSPPGGQYF

J gene: TRBJ1-6
clone size: few
D gene: NA
V gene: TRBV3-1
CDR3 DNA: TGTGCCAGCAGCCGCACCCCGGGGGGACATAATTCACCCCTCCACTTT
CDR3 protein: CASSRTPGGHNSPLHF

J gene: TRBJ1-6
clone size: many
D gene: TRBD1
V gene: TRBV20-1
CDR3 DNA: TGCAGTGTGGGGGGACAGGCAGTTTCACCCCTCCACTTT
CDR3 protein: CSVGGQAVSPLHF

J gene: TRBJ2-7
clone size: many
D gene: NA
V gene: TRBV5-1
CDR3 DNA: TGCGCCAGCAGCATTGGTGGGGGCTACGAGCAGTACTTC
CDR3 protein: CASSIGGGYEQYF

J gene: TRBJ2-7
clone size: NA
D gene: NA
V gene: TRBV28
CDR3 DNA: TGTGCCAGCCAACCGGGACTTATGTACGAGCAGTACTTC
CDR3 protein: CASQPGLMYEQYF

J gene: TRBJ1-2
clone size: many
D gene: TRBD1
V gene: TRBV6-5
CDR3 DNA: TGTGCCAGCAGTTACAACCGGGACAGGGCCCGGGATGGCTACACCTTC
CDR3 protein: CASSYNRDRARDGYTF

J gene: TRBJ1-1
clone size: many
D gene: NA
V gene: TRBV5-1
CDR3 DNA: TGCGCCACCAAACACGGGAGGAACACTGAAGCTTTCTTT
CDR3 protein: CATKHGRNTEAFF

J gene: TRBJ2-3
clone size: few
D gene: TRBD2
V gene: TRBV7-3
CDR3 DNA: TGTGCCAGCTCACTGAGCGGGGGTGACCGTAGCACAGATACGCAGTATTTT
CDR3 protein: CASSLSGGDRSTDTQYF

J gene: TRBJ2-7
clone size: many
D gene: TRBD2
V gene: TRBV9
CDR3 DNA: TGTGCCAGCAGGCCCCTAGCGGGGGACCACGAGCAGTACTTC
CDR3 protein: CASRPLAGDHEQYF

J gene: TRBJ2-7
clone size: NA
D gene: NA
V gene: TRBV2
CDR3 DNA: TGTGCCAGCAGTGTGGTCAGGGGCCACGATCAGTACTTC
CDR3 protein: CASSVVRGHDQYF

J gene: TRBJ2-7
clone size: many
D gene: TRBD1
V gene: TRBV11-2
CDR3 DNA: TGTGCCAGCAGCCTCGGACAGGGAACGCCCTACGAGCAGTACTTC
CDR3 protein: CASSLGQGTPYEQYF

J gene: TRBJ1-1
clone size: once
D gene: NA
V gene: TRBV7-8
CDR3 DNA: TGTGCCAGCAGACGGACAGTCACTGAAGCTTTCTTT
CDR3 protein: CASRRTVTEAFF

J gene: TRBJ2-7
clone size: many
D gene: NA
V gene: TRBV10-3
CDR3 DNA: TGTGCCACGGACGAGGGGAAATCCGAGCAGTACTTC
CDR3 protein: CATDEGKSEQYF

J gene: TRBJ2-7
clone size: many
D gene: NA
V gene: TRBV7-9
CDR3 DNA: TGTGCCAGCAGCCCTAGATCCGGGGCCGAGCAGTACTTC
CDR3 protein: CASSPRSGAEQYF

J gene: TRBJ2-7
clone size: many
D gene: TRBD2
V gene: TRBV11-1
CDR3 DNA: TGTGCCAGCAGCTTAGGGGCTAGCGGGCCTACCTACGAGCAGTACTTC
CDR3 protein: CASSLGASGPTYEQYF

J gene: TRBJ2-7
clone size: NA
D gene: NA
V gene: TRBV5-1
CDR3 DNA: TGCGCCAGCAGCTTGTGGTCAGGGATCTCCTACGAGCAGTACTTC
CDR3 protein: CASSLWSGISYEQYF

J gene: TRBJ1-1
clone size: many
D gene: NA
V gene: TRBV28
CDR3 DNA: TGTGCCAGCAGTTTACCGCACACTGAAGCTTTCTTT
CDR3 protein: CASSLPHTEAFF